This note documents a single TCR beta chain sequence. Its matching antigen is unknown. V lost 5 bases and J 4 bases, leaving 11 bases between the germline ends. There are 13 residues in the CDR3. CDR1 is SGHRS, CDR2 YFSETQ, per germline. These data come from a study of CD8 T cells in Susac syndrome. Study-level points and caveats: The number of individuals included in the study's TCR sequencing and HLA analysis was acknowledged as relatively small.

Reverse transcription used roughly 0.45 to 1 ug RNA and random hexamers. An immunoSEQ multiplex PCR amplified TCR beta CDR3 over 54 Vbeta and 13 Jbeta. TCRdb reprocessed the immunoSEQ multiplex PCR reads with MiXCR, giving one entry per CDR3 protein. The data contain some 400,000 distinct CDR3 sequences, around 83% of them singletons. The receptor was derived from a human donor with multiple sclerosis. The source material was CD8+ T cells from PBMCs. The genes are TRBV5-1 and TRBJ2-3; D may be TRBD1 (5 bases). The CDR3 region is CASRPTGADTQYF. The CDR3 bases are TGCGCCAGCAGACCTACAGGCGCAGATACGCAGTATTTT. Looking up the rest from reference TRBV5-1 and TRBJ2-3 gives the full variable domain: KAGVTQTPRYLIKTRGQQVTLSCSPISGHRSVSWYQQTPGQGLQFLFEYFSETQRNKGNFPGRFSGRQFSNSRSEMNVSTLELGDSALYLCASRPTGADTQYFGPGTRLTVL.